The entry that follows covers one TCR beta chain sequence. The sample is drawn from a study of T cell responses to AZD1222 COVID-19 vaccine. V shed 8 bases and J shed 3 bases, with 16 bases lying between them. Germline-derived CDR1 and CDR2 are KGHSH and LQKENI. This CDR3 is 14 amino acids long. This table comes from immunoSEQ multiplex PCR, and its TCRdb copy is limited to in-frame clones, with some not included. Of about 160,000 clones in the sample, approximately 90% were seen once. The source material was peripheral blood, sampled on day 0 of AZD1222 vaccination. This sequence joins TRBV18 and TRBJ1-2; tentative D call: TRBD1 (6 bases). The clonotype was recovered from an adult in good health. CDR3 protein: CASLGSGVDYGYTF. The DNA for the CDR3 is TGTGCCAGCCTCGGATCAGGGGTGGACTATGGCTACACCTTC.